The 28 T cell receptor beta chains below all came from one sample that was sequenced in a study of blood T cell repertoires in COVID-19 (dated by TCRdb to 2019 to 2021). Receptors were amplified or captured by the immunoSEQ multiplex PCR assay. Not all clones reach the TCRdb copy of this immuneACCESS table, which keeps in-frame sequences only. Checked studies attribute under half of the gap to unresolved V genes and leave the rest unexplained. The sample data list around 140,000 clones, and approximately 84% of these were observed just once. The ten largest clones add up to around 2.5% of the sample. The sequenced material came from peripheral blood. Source of these receptors: a human donor with acute or convalescent COVID-19. The donor label of this sample is uncertain.

The chain couples TRBV6-1 to TRBJ2-7; 8 bases align to TRBD2. Losses at the gene ends were 1 base for V and 0 bases for J; bases not matched to a gene: 5. The CDR3 consists of 16 residues. Looked up from germline, CDR1 is MNHNS and CDR2 is SASEGT. The CDR3: CASSEGLAGLSYEQYF. CDR3 in DNA: TGTGCCAGCAGTGAAGGATTAGCGGGGCTCTCCTACGAGCAGTACTTC.

J is TRBJ2-6 and V is TRBV5-4; 10 bases fit TRBD2. V dropped 5 bases and J dropped 2; count of bases not matched to a gene: 1. CDR1 is SGHNT and CDR2 is YYREEE in the germline V gene (reference sequence). The CDR3 contains 15 residues. CDR3 in amino acids: CASSLAGAGANVLTF. DNA for the CDR3: TGTGCCAGCAGTCTAGCGGGAGCTGGGGCCAACGTCCTGACTTTC.

This chain connects TRBV6-5 to TRBJ1-1; 9 positions agree with TRBD1. Germline-derived CDR1 and CDR2 are MNHEY and SVGAGI. The trim removed 1 base at V and 1 base at J, leaving 4 bases unmatched. The CDR3 totals 16 residues. This chain's CDR3 is CASSYLQGAGNTEAFF. CDR3 in DNA: TGTGCCAGCAGTTACTTACAGGGGGCAGGGAACACTGAAGCTTTCTTT.

The genes are TRBV6-6 and TRBJ1-2; no definite D call. The CDR3 consists of 12 residues. The germline V and J ends were trimmed by 6 bases and 5 bases, with 10 bases remaining between them. The V gene's germline CDR1 is MNHNY and CDR2 SVGAGI (reference sequence). This CDR3 is CASSPGEYGYTF. CDR3 DNA sequence: TGTGCCAGCAGCCCCGGGGAGTATGGCTACACCTTC.

This clone has only a few counts. The genes are TRBV12-3 or TRBV12-4 and TRBJ1-5; D remains unclear. The CDR3 covers 13 residues. V was pared by 3 bases and J by 5 bases, with 8 bases between. CDR3 bases: TGTGCCAGCAGTTTTGGGGAGGATCAGCCCCAGCATTTT. Encoded protein: CASSFGEDQPQHF.

The chain carries TRBV28 and TRBJ1-1; TRBD1 aligns across 10 bases. Looked up from germline, CDR1 is MDHEN and CDR2 is SYDVKM. This CDR3 spans 15 amino acids. With V trimmed by 8 bases and J by 0 bases, 6 bases remained unmatched. The chain's CDR3 is CASPPGQGLNTEAFF. The CDR3 DNA reads TGTGCCAGCCCACCGGGACAGGGGTTGAACACTGAAGCTTTCTTT.

The genes are TRBV6-5 and TRBJ1-1; maybe TRBD1 (6 bases). Germline V lookup: CDR1 MNHEY, CDR2 SVGAGI. CDR3 length equals 15 residues. Trimming stripped 0 bases from V and 1 base from J, with 9 bases between. CDR3 residues: CASSYSDSQNTEAFF. CDR3 DNA sequence: TGTGCCAGCAGTTACTCGGACAGCCAGAACACTGAAGCTTTCTTT.

This clone was detected a few times. This chain connects TRBV24-1 to TRBJ1-2; 10 nucleotides line up with TRBD1. With V trimmed by 4 bases and J by 7 bases, 5 bases remained unmatched. Germline values: CDR1 KGHDR, CDR2 SFDVKD. The CDR3 is 14 amino acids. The CDR3 loop is CATSDYGTGVGYTF. CDR3 nucleotide sequence: TGTGCCACCAGTGACTACGGGACAGGGGTTGGCTACACCTTC.

This sequence joins TRBV2 and TRBJ2-2; TRBD2 agrees at 9 bases. With V trimmed by 6 bases and J by 5 bases, 4 bases remained unmatched. CDR3 size: 14 residues. The germline gives CDR1 SNHLY, CDR2 FYNNEI. The CDR3 region has the DNA TGTGCCAGCAGGTGGACTAGCGAAACCGGGGAGCTGTTTTTT. Translation gives CASRWTSETGELFF.

The gene calls are TRBV25-1 and TRBJ1-3, with 7 bases aligning to TRBD1. The CDR3 has 16 amino acids. CDR1 is MGHDK and CDR2 is SYGVNS in the germline V gene. V gave up 4 bases and J gave up 0 bases; unmatched junction bases: 6. CDR3 nucleotide sequence: TGTGCCAGCAGTGGCACTGACAGGGTCTCTGGAAACACCATATATTTT. The encoded protein is CASSGTDRVSGNTIYF.

The V and J genes are TRBV6-2 or TRBV6-3 and TRBJ2-7, with D maybe TRBD2 (6 bases). The length of the CDR3 is 16 residues. CDR1 and CDR2 (germline): MNHEY, SVGEGT. V lost 0 bases to trimming and J lost 4 bases, with 16 bases between them. Written as DNA, the CDR3 is TGTGCCAGCAGTTACTCGATCGGGACTCTACAATACGAGCAGTACTTC. Protein product: CASSYSIGTLQYEQYF.

The chain uses TRBV4-1 and TRBJ2-7, with 8 bases fitting TRBD2. This CDR3 spans 14 amino acids. Germline CDR1 and CDR2: MGHRA and YSYEKL. Losses at the gene ends were 8 bases for V and 9 bases for J; bases not matched to a gene: 15. The CDR3 bases are TGCGCCAGCGGTCCGGCGGGGGGCCCACTGGGGCAGTACTTC. Its translation: CASGPAGGPLGQYF.

V and J are TRBV2 and TRBJ2-3; 15 bases are shared with TRBD2. The junction had 5 bases not matched to a gene; V was cut back by 1 base and J by 3 bases. This CDR3 has 18 amino acids. Germline values: CDR1 SNHLY, CDR2 FYNNEI. CDR3 region: CASSEGRTSGGVTDTQYF. DNA of the CDR3: TGTGCCAGCAGTGAAGGGAGGACTAGCGGGGGGGTAACAGATACGCAGTATTTT.

The chain carries TRBV2 and TRBJ1-2; TRBD1 is a possible D gene (5 bases). This CDR3 is 12 amino acids long. Trimming cost V 6 bases and J 6 bases, with 11 bases left between them. In germline, CDR1 is SNHLY, CDR2 FYNNEI. DNA of the CDR3: TGTGCCAGCAGACCAGGGTTGCATGGCTACACCTTC. Its protein product is CASRPGLHGYTF.

DNA of the CDR3: TGTGCCAGCAGTTACAGGGGCCCCAACCGCAACACTGAAGCTTTCTTT. Protein product: CASSYRGPNRNTEAFF. The rearrangement links TRBV6-5 to TRBJ1-1; D possibly corresponds to TRBD1 (5 bases). Germline V gene lookup returns CDR1 MNHEY and CDR2 SVGAGI. Trimming removed 2 bases at V and 2 bases at J, with 15 bases between. This CDR3 region has 16 residues.

The chain recombines TRBV7-9 with TRBJ1-2; D remains unclear. There are 13 residues in the CDR3. Germline assignment: CDR1 SEHNR and CDR2 FQNEAQ (reference sequence). Trimming cost V 7 bases and J 8 bases, with 17 bases left between them. The CDR3, as DNA: TGTGCCAGCATCCCTGGTCATAGTAGCGGCTACACCTTC. Translating gives CASIPGHSSGYTF.

The V call is TRBV6-1, the J call TRBJ2-5, with 7 bases that match TRBD2. This CDR3 is 15 amino acids long. The trim removed 3 bases at V and 2 bases at J, leaving 6 bases unmatched. Germline CDR1 and CDR2: MNHNS and SASEGT. CDR3 amino acids: CASSDPPSGQETQYF. The CDR3 DNA reads TGTGCCAGCAGTGACCCCCCTAGCGGTCAAGAGACCCAGTACTTC.

The V gene is TRBV7-2, the J gene TRBJ2-1; TRBD1 agrees at 12 bases. The CDR3 loop spans 15 amino acids. V was clipped by 5 bases and J by 10 bases; unmatched bases: 9. Looked up from germline, CDR1 is SGHTA and CDR2 is FQGNSA. The DNA for the CDR3 is TGTGCCAGCAGCGACCGGGACAGGGGGCTTAACGAGCAGTTCTTC. Amino acid sequence: CASSDRDRGLNEQFF.

The chain joins TRBV6-2 or TRBV6-3 to TRBJ1-4, with D possibly being TRBD1 (5 bases). Germline V gene lookup returns CDR1 MNHEY and CDR2 SVGEGT. The V and J ends lost 5 bases and 8 bases respectively, with 12 bases between them. This CDR3 region has 13 residues. The CDR3 DNA sequence: TGTGCCAGCAGTCGAAACGGGGGGGAAAAACTGTTTTTT. Protein product: CASSRNGGEKLFF.

This chain's CDR3 is CASSATGKGEKLFF. In DNA, the CDR3 is TGTGCCAGCAGTGCGACAGGGAAGGGGGAAAAACTGTTTTTT. The V call is TRBV28, the J call TRBJ1-4; TRBD1 aligns across 7 bases. The CDR3 extends over 14 amino acids. CDR1 is MDHEN and CDR2 is SYDVKM in the germline V gene. V lost 5 bases to trimming and J lost 8 bases; unmatched junction nucleotides: 8.

The V call is TRBV29-1, the J call TRBJ2-6; D might be TRBD1 (6 bases). The CDR3 loop spans 18 amino acids. Trimming shortened V by 7 bases and J by 1 base, and 23 bases separated the two germline ends. CDR1 is SQVTM, CDR2 ANQGSEA, per germline. The CDR3 protein is CSAHLSRGSPSGANVLTF. The DNA for the CDR3 is TGCAGCGCTCACCTAAGCAGGGGATCCCCTTCTGGGGCCAACGTCCTGACTTTC.

The chain links TRBV4-3 to TRBJ1-3; 7 bases match TRBD1. CDR1 and CDR2 (germline): LGHNA, YSLEER. V lost 4 bases to trimming and J lost 0 bases; unmatched junction nucleotides: 3. This CDR3 has 15 amino acids. The CDR3 reads CASSPDRNSGNTIYF. In DNA, the CDR3 is TGCGCCAGCAGCCCGGACAGGAACTCTGGAAACACCATATATTTT.

Turning to this clone: One end of the junction does not line up with germline, which may come from a read error. The chain joins TRBV3-1 (or the pseudogene TRBV3-2) to TRBJ1-5, with D unresolved. This CDR3 region has 13 residues. CDR1 is LGHDT, CDR2 YNNKEL, per germline (reference sequence). The CDR3 DNA is TGTGCCAGCGGCCAAGACTTATTACAGCCCCAGCATTTT. Translating it yields CASGQDLLQPQHF.

As to this clone: The sample contains more than one DNA sequence encoding this CDR3. The chain carries TRBV27 and TRBJ1-2, with a tentative D call TRBD1 (6 bases). With 4 bases removed from V and 4 bases from J, the gap between germline ends came to 10 bases. In germline, CDR1 is MNHEY, CDR2 SMNVEV (reference sequence). CDR3 length: 13 amino acids. The CDR3 DNA reads as TGTGCCAGCAGTTCGACAGGTCTCTATGGCTACACCTTC. Translating it yields CASSSTGLYGYTF.

V usage is TRBV7-8 and J usage is TRBJ2-2, with D unresolved. V was clipped by 5 bases and J by 5 bases, with 6 bases between them. The CDR3 consists of 12 residues. Germline-derived CDR1 and CDR2 are SGHVS and FQNEAQ. The CDR3 reads CASSQRTGELFF. The CDR3 DNA is TGTGCCAGCAGCCAGAGGACCGGGGAGCTGTTTTTT. Drawing the rest from reference TRBV7-8 and TRBJ2-2, the complete variable domain is GAGVSQSPRYKVAKRGQDVALRCDPISGHVSLFWYQQALGQGPEFLTYFQNEAQLDKSGLPSDRFFAERPEGSVSTLKIQRTQQEDSAVYLCASSQRTGELFFGEGSRLTVL.

The chain couples TRBV20-1 to TRBJ2-1; D call uncertain. Trimming took 0 bases from V and 7 from J, leaving 4 bases between them. In germline, CDR1 is DFQATT, CDR2 SNEGSKA (reference sequence). The CDR3 is 11 residues long. CDR3 DNA sequence: TGCAGTGCTAGAGATCCAAATGAGCAGTTCTTC. It encodes CSARDPNEQFF.

The chain is built from TRBV2 and TRBJ1-5, with a tentative D call TRBD1 (5 bases). The CDR3 runs to 15 residues. CDR1 and CDR2 from the germline V gene are SNHLY and FYNNEI. The germline V and J ends were trimmed by 5 bases and 1 base, with 12 bases remaining between them. DNA for the CDR3: TGTGCCAGCAGTCCACGGGAGGGGAGCAATCAGCCCCAGCATTTT. Protein sequence: CASSPREGSNQPQHF.

The chain uses TRBV5-1 and TRBJ1-1, with D possibly TRBD1 on 6 matching bases. The V gene lost 4 bases and the J gene lost 4 bases, with 17 bases spanning the gap. CDR3 length: 15 amino acids. Germline V gene lookup returns CDR1 SGHRS and CDR2 YFSETQ. CDR3: CASSLLGGDLTEAFF. The CDR3 coding sequence is TGCGCCAGCAGCCTACTAGGGGGGGACCTCACTGAAGCTTTCTTT.